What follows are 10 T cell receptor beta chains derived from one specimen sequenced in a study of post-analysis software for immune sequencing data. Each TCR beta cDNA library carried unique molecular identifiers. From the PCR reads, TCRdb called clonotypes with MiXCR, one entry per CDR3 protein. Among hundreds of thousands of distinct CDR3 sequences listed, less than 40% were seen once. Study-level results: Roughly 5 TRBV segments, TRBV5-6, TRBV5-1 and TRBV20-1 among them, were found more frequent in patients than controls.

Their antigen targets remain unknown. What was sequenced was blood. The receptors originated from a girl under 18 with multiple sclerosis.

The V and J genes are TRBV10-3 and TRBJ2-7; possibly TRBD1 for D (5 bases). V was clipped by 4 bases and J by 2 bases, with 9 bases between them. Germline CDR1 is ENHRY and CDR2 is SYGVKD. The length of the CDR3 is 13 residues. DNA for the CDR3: TGTGCCATCAGTGCCGACAGCCCCTACGAGCAGTACTTC. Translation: CAISADSPYEQYF.

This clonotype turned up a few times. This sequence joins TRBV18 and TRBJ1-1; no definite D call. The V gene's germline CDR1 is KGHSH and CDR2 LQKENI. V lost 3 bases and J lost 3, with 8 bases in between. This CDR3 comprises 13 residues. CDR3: CASSPIQYTEAFF. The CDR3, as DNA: TGTGCCAGCTCACCGATACAGTACACTGAAGCTTTCTTT.

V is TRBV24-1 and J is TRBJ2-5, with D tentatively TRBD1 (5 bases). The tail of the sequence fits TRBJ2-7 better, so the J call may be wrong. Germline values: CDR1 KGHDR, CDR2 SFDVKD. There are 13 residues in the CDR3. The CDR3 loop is CATRDNGPYEQYF. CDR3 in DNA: TGTGCCACCAGGGACAACGGACCCTACGAGCAGTACTTC.

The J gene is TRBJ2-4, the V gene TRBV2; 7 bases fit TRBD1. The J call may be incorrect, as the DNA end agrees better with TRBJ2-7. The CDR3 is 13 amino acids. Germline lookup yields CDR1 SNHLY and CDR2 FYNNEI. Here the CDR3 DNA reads TGTGCCAGCAGTAAACCCGGACAGGACGAGCAGTACTTC. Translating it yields CASSKPGQDEQYF.

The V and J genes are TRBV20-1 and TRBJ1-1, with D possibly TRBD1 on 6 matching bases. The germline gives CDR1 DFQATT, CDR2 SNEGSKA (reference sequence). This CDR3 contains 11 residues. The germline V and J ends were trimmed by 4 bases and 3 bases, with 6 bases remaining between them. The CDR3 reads CSATGDTEAFF. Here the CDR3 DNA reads TGCAGTGCTACAGGGGACACTGAAGCTTTCTTT.

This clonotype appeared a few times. CDR3 loop: CASPNGVGYNEQFF. CDR3 nucleotides: TGTGCCAGCCCAAACGGGGTTGGCTACAATGAGCAGTTCTTC. The chain has TRBV21-1 and TRBJ2-1. TRBV21-1 is classified as a pseudogene. The CDR3 covers 14 residues.

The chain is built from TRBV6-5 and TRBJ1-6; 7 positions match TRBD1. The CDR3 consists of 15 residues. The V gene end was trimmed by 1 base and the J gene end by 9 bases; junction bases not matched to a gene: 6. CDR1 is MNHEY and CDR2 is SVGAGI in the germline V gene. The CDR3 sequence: CASSYYRGRSSPLHF. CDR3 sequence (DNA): TGTGCCAGCAGTTACTACAGGGGAAGGAGTTCACCCCTCCACTTT.

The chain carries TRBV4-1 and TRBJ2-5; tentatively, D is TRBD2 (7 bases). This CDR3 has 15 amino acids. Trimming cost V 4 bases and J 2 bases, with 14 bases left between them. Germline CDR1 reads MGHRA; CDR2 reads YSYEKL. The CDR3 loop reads CASSPEGGQQETQYF. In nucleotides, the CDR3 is TGCGCCAGCAGCCCCGAGGGGGGGCAGCAAGAGACCCAGTACTTC.

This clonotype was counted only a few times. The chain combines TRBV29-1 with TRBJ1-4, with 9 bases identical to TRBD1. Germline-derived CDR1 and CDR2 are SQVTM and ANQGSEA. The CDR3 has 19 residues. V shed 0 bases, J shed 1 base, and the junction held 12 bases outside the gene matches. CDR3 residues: CSVEDQGTGRLGTNEKLFF. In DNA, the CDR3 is TGCAGCGTTGAAGATCAAGGGACAGGGAGGTTGGGAACTAATGAAAAACTGTTTTTT.

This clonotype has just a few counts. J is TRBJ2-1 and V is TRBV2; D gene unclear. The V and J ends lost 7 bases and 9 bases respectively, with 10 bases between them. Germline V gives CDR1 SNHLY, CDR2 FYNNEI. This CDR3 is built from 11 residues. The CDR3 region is CASNQLREQFF. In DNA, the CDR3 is TGTGCCAGCAACCAACTACGTGAGCAGTTCTTC.